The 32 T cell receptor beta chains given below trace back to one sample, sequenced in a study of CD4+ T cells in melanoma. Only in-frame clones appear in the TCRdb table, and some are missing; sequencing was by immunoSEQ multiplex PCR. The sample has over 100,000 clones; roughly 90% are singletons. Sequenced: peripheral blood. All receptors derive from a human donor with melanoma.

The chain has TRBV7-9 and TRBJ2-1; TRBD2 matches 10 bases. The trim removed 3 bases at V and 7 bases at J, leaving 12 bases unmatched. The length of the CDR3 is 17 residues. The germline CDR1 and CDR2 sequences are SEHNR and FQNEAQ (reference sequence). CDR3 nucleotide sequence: TGTGCCAGCAGCTTCCTTGACCTGGGACTAGCGTGGAATGAGCAGTTCTTC. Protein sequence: CASSFLDLGLAWNEQFF.

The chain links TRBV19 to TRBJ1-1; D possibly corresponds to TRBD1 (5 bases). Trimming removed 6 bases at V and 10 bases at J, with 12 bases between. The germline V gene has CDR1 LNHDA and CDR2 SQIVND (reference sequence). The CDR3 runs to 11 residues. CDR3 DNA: TGTGCCAGTAGCTCGGGGCCCCGAGCTTTCTTT. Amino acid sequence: CASSSGPRAFF.

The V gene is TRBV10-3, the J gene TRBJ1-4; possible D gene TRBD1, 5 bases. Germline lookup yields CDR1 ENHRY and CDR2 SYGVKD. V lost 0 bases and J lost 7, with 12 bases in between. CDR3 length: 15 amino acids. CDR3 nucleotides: TGTGCCATCAGTGAGTCAGGGGATATTGGTGAAAAACTGTTTTTT. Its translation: CAISESGDIGEKLFF.

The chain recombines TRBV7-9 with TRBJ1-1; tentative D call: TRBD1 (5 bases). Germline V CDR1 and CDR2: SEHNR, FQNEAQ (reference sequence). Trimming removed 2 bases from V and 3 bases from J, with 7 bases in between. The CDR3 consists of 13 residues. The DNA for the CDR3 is TGTGCCAGCAGCTTAATAGGGGACACTGAAGCTTTCTTT. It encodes CASSLIGDTEAFF.

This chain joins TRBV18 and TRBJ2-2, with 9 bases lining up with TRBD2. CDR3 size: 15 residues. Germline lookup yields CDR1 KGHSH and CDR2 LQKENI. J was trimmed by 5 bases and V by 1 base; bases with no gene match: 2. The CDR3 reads CASSPRSGGTGELFF. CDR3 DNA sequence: TGTGCCAGCTCACCACGGAGCGGGGGGACCGGGGAGCTGTTTTTT. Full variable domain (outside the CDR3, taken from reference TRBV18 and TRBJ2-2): NAGVMQNPRHLVRRRGQEARLRCSPMKGHSHVYWYRQLPEEGLKFMVYLQKENIIDESGMPKERFSAEFPKEGPSILRIQQVVRGDSAAYFCASSPRSGGTGELFFGEGSRLTVL.

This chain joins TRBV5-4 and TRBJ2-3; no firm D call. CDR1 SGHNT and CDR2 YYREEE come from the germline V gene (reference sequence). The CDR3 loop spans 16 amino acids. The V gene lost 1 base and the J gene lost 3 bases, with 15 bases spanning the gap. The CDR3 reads CASSLIGRPGTDTQYF. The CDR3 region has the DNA TGTGCCAGCAGCTTGATTGGTCGCCCCGGGACAGATACGCAGTATTTT.

The CDR3, as DNA: TGTGCCAGCAGCTACAGCGGGGACACTGAAGCTTTCTTT. Amino acid sequence: CASSYSGDTEAFF. The chain carries TRBV7-3 and TRBJ1-1; D is unresolved. CDR3 size: 13 residues. V gave up 4 bases and J gave up 3 bases, with 9 bases separating them. The germline V gene has CDR1 SGHTA and CDR2 FQGTGA. Full variable domain (rest looked up from reference TRBV7-3 and TRBJ1-1): GAGVSQTPSNKVTEKGKYVELRCDPISGHTALYWYRQSLGQGPEFLIYFQGTGAADDSGLPNDRFFAVRPEGSVSTLKIQRTERGDSAVYLCASSYSGDTEAFFGQGTRLTVV.

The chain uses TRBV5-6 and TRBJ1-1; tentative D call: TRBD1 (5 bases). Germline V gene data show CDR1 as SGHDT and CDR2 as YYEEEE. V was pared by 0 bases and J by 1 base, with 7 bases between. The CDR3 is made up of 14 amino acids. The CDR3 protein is CASSLGTRNTEAFF. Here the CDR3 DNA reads TGTGCCAGCAGCTTGGGGACACGGAACACTGAAGCTTTCTTT.

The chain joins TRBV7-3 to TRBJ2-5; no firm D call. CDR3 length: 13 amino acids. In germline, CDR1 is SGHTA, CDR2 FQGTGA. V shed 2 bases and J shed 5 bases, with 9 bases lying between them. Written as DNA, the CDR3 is TGTGCCAGCAGCTTAGGACCTGGGGAGACCCAGTACTTC. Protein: CASSLGPGETQYF.

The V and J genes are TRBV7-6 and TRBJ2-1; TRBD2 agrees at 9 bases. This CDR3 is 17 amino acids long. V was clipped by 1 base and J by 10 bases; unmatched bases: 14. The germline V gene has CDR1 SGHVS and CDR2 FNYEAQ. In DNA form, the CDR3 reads TGTGCCAGCAGCTTAGAAGCGGGGGGTACCCGAGGATCGGAGCAGTTCTTC. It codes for CASSLEAGGTRGSEQFF.

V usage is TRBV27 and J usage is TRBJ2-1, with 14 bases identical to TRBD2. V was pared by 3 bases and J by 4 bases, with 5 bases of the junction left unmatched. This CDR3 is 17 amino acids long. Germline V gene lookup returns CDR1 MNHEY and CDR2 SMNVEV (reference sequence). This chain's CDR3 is CASSFYGLAGGYNEQFF. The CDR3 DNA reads TGTGCCAGCAGTTTCTACGGACTAGCGGGGGGTTACAATGAGCAGTTCTTC.

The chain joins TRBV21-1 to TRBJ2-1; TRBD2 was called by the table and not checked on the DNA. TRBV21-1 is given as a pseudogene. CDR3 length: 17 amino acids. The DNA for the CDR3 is TGTGCCAGCAGCAAAGGCTCAGCGGCTCTTTTTCTCAATGAGCAGTTCTTC. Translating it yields CASSKGSAALFLNEQFF.

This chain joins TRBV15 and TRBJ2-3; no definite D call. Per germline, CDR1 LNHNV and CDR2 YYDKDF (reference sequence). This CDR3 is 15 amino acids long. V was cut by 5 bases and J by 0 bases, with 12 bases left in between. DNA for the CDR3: TGTGCCACCAGCCCACCAACAGTAAGCACAGATACGCAGTATTTT. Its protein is CATSPPTVSTDTQYF.

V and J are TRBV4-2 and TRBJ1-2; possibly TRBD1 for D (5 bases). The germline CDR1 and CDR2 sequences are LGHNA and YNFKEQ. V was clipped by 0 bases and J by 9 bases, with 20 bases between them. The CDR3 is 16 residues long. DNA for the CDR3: TGTGCCAGCAGCCAAGACAGGGACGGGAGGTATAGGAGCTACACCTTC. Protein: CASSQDRDGRYRSYTF.

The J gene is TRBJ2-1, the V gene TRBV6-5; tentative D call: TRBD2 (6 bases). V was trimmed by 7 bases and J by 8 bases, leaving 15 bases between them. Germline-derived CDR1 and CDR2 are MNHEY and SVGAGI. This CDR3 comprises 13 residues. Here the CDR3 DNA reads TGTGCCAGCAAGAGGGGCGGGGCCTATGAGCAGTTCTTC. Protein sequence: CASKRGGAYEQFF.

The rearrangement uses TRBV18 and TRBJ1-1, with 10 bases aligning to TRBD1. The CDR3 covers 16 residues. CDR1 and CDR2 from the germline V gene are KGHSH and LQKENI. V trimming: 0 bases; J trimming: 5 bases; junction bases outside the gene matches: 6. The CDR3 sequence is CASSPPKGTGVTEAFF. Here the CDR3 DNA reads TGTGCCAGCTCACCACCTAAAGGGACAGGGGTTACTGAAGCTTTCTTT.

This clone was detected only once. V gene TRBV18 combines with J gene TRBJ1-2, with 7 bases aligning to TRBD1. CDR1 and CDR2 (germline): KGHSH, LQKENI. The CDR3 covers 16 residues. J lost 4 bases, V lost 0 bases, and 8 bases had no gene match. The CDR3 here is CASSPPRTGDLYGYTF. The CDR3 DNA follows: TGTGCCAGCTCACCACCCAGGACAGGCGACCTCTATGGCTACACCTTC.

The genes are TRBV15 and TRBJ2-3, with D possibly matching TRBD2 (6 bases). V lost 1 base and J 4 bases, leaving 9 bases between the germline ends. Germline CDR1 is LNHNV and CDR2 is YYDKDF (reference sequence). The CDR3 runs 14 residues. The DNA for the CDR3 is TGTGCCACCAGCAGAGGGGGGGAATCAGATACGCAGTATTTT. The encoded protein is CATSRGGESDTQYF.

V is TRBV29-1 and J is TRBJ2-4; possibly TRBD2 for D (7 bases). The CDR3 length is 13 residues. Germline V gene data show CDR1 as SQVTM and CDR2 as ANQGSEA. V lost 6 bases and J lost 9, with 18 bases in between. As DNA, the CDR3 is TGCAGCGTGAGGGGGGGGGATGGGGTCATTCAGTACTTC. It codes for CSVRGGDGVIQYF.

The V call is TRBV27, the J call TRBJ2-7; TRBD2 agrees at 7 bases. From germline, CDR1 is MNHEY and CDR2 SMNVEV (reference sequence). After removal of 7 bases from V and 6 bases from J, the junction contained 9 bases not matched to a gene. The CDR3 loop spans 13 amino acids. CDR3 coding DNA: TGTGCCAGCACATCCCAGTGGGGGGGCGAGCAGTACTTC. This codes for CASTSQWGGEQYF.

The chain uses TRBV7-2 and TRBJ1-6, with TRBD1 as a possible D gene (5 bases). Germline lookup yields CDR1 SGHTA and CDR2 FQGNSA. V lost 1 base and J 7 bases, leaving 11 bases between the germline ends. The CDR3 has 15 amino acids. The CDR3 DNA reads TGTGCCAGCAGCTTAGATATGGGGCAGAATTCACCCCTCCACTTT. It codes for CASSLDMGQNSPLHF.

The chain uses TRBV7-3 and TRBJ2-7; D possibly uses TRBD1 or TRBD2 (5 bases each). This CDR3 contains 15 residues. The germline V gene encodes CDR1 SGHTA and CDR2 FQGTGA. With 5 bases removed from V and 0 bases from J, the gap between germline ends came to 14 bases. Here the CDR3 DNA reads TGTGCCAGCAGCCCCCGGGCAGGGAGCTCCTACGAGCAGTACTTC. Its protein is CASSPRAGSSYEQYF.

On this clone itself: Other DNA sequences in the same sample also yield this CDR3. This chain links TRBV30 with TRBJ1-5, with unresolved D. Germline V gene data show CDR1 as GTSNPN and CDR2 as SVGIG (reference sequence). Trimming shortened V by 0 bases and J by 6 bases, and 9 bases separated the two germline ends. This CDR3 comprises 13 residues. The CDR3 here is CAWSVEGSQPQHF. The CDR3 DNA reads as TGTGCCTGGAGTGTGGAGGGAAGTCAGCCCCAGCATTTT. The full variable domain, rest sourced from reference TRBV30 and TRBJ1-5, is SQTIHQWPATLVQPVGSPLSLECTVEGTSNPNLYWYRQAAGRGLQLLFYSVGIGQISSEVPQNLSASRPQDRQFILSSKKLLLSDSGFYLCAWSVEGSQPQHFGDGTRLSIL.

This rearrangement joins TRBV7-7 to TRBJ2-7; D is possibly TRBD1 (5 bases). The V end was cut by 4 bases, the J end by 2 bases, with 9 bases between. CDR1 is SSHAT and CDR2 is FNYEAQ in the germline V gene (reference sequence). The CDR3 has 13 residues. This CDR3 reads CASSSGHTYEQYF. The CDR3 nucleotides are TGTGCCAGCAGCTCAGGACACACCTACGAGCAGTACTTC.

The CDR3 reads CASSILKGGAYEQYF. The CDR3 DNA reads as TGTGCCAGTAGTATCCTTAAGGGGGGGGCCTACGAGCAGTACTTC. The chain links TRBV19 to TRBJ2-7; D might be TRBD2 (7 bases). Between the trimmed V and J ends, which lost 3 bases and 2 bases, there was a span of 14 bases. This CDR3 spans 15 amino acids. Germline V gives CDR1 LNHDA, CDR2 SQIVND (reference sequence).

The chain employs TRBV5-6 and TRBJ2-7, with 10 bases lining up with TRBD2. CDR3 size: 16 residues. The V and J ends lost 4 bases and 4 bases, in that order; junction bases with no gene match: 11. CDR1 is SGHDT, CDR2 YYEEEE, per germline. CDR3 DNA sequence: TGTGCCAGCAGCAGATGGTTAGCGGGAGGAGAGTACGAGCAGTACTTC. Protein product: CASSRWLAGGEYEQYF.

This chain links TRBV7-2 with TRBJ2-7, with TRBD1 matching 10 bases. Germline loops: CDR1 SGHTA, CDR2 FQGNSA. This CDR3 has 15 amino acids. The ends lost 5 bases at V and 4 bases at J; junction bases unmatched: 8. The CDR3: CASSAGQGPFYEQYF. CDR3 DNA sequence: TGTGCCAGCAGCGCGGGACAGGGGCCCTTTTACGAGCAGTACTTC. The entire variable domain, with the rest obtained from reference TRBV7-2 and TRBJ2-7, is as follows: GAGVSQSPSNKVTEKGKDVELRCDPISGHTALYWYRQSLGQGLEFLIYFQGNSAPDKSGLPSDRFSAERTGGSVSTLTIQRTQQEDSAVYLCASSAGQGPFYEQYFGPGTRLTVT.

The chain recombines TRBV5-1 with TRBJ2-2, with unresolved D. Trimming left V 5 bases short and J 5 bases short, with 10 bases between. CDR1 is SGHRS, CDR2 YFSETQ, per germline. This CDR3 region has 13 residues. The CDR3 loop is CASRSVTTGELFF. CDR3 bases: TGCGCCAGCAGGTCGGTAACTACCGGGGAGCTGTTTTTT. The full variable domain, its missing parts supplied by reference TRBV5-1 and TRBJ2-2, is KAGVTQTPRYLIKTRGQQVTLSCSPISGHRSVSWYQQTPGQGLQFLFEYFSETQRNKGNFPGRFSGRQFSNSRSEMNVSTLELGDSALYLCASRSVTTGELFFGEGSRLTVL.

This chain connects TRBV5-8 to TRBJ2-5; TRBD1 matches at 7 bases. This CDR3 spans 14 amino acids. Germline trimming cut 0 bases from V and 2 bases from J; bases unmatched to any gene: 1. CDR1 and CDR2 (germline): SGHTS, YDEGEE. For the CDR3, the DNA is TGTGCCAGCAGCTTGGCCAGGGGGCAAGAGACCCAGTACTTC. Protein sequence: CASSLARGQETQYF.

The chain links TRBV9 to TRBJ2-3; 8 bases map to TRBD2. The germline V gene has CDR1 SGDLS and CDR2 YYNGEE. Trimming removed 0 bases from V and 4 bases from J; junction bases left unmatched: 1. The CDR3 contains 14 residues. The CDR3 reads CASSVVAGPDTQYF. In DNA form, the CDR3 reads TGTGCCAGCAGCGTAGTAGCGGGACCAGATACGCAGTATTTT. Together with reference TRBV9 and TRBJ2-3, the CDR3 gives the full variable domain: DSGVTQTPKHLITATGQRVTLRCSPRSGDLSVYWYQQSLDQGLQFLIQYYNGEERAKGNILERFSAQQFPDLHSELNLSSLELGDSALYFCASSVVAGPDTQYFGPGTRLTVL.

CDR3 sequence: CASRRTNYGYTF. The DNA of the CDR3 is TGTGCCAGCAGACGAACTAACTATGGCTACACCTTC. The chain joins TRBV28 to TRBJ1-2; no firm D call. The CDR3 contains 12 residues. Trimming took off 6 bases at V and 0 bases at J, with 5 bases between the two ends. The V gene's germline CDR1 is MDHEN and CDR2 SYDVKM.

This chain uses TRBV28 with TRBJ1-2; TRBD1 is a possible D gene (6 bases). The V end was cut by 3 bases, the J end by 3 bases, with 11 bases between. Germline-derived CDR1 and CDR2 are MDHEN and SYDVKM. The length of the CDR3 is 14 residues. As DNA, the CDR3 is TGTGCCAGCAGTTTCGTCAGGGGTGACTATGGCTACACCTTC. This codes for CASSFVRGDYGYTF.